The clone carrying this T cell receptor (beta chain) was detected a few times. Its antigen is currently unknown. In making TCR beta libraries, quantitative 5'-RACE with molecular barcodes was used. TCRdb reprocessed the 5' RACE reads via MiXCR and lists one record per CDR3 protein. The sample carries hundreds of thousands of distinct CDR3 sequences, about a fifth recorded once. The data were obtained in a study of CD8 T cells in ankylosing spondylitis. Study-level findings and limits: Disease-linked clones reportedly showed significant enrichment in matched ankylosing spondylitis synovial fluid. A TCR beta motif made of fewer than ten highly homologous variants seemed typical of ankylosing spondylitis blood. Certain motif variants had earlier been reported in reactive arthritis synovial fluid and blood.

CDR1 SNHLY and CDR2 FYNNEI come from the germline V gene. Trimming cost V 3 bases and J 7 bases, with 9 bases left between them. The CDR3 has 13 residues. The chain uses TRBV2 and TRBJ1-4; D unresolved. The sample consisted of blood, either unsorted or a sorted T cell fraction (not recorded which). The sequence came from a female donor with ankylosing spondylitis or in good health (not recorded which). The CDR3 coding sequence is TGTGCCAGCAGTGACACCTCGCGTGAAAAACTGTTTTTT. Its translation: CASSDTSREKLFF. Drawing the rest from reference TRBV2 and TRBJ1-4, the complete variable domain is EPEVTQTPSHQVTQMGQEVILRCVPISNHLYFYWYRQILGQKVEFLVSFYNNEISEKSEIFDDQFSVERPDGSNFTLKIRSTKLEDSAMYFCASSDTSREKLFFGSGTQLSVL.